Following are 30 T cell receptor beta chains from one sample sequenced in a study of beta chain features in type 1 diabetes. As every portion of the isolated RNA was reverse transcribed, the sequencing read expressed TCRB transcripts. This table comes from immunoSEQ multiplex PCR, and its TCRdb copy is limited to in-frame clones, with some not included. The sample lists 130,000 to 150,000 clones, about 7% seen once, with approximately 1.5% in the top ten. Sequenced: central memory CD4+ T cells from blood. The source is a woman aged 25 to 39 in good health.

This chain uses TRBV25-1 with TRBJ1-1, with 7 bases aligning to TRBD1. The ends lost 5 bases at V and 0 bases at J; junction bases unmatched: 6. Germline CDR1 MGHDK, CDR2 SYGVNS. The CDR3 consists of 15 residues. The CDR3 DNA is TGTGCCAGCAGTCCTAGGACAGGATTGAACACTGAAGCTTTCTTT. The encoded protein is CASSPRTGLNTEAFF.

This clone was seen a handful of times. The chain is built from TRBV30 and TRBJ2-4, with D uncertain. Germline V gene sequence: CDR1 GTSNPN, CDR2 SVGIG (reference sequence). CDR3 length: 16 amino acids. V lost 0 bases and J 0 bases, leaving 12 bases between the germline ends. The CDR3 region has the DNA TGTGCCTGGAGTGTAGACGGAGCTACAGCCAAAAACATTCAGTACTTC. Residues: CAWSVDGATAKNIQYF.

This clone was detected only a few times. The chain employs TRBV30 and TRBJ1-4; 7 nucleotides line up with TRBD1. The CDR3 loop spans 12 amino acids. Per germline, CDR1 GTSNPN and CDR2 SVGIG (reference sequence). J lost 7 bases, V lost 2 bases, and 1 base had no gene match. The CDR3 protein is CAWSRQGEKLFF. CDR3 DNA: TGTGCCTGGAGTCGACAGGGTGAAAAACTGTTTTTT.

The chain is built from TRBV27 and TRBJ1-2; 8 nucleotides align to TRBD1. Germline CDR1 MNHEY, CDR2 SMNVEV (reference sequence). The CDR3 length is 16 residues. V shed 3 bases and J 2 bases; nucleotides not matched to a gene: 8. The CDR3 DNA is TGTGCCAGCAGTTTTCTCACAGGGGGGGGAAACTATGGCTACACCTTC. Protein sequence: CASSFLTGGGNYGYTF.

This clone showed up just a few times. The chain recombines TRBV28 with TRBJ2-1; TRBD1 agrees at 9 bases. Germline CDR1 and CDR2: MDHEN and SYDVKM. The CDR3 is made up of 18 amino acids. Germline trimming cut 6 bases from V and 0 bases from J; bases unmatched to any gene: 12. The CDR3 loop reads CASREDRGHLRSYNEQFF. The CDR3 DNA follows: TGTGCCAGCAGAGAGGACAGGGGACACCTCCGCTCCTACAATGAGCAGTTCTTC.

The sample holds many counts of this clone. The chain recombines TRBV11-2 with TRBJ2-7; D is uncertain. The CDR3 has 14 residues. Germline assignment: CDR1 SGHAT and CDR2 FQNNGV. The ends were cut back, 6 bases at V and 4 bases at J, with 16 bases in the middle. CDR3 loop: CASRDLRHPYEQYF. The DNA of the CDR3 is TGTGCCAGCAGGGATTTAAGACACCCTTACGAGCAGTACTTC.

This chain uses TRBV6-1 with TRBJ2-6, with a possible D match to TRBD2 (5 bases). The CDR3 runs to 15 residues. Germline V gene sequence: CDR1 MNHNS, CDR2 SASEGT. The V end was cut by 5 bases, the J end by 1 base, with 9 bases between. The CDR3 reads CASSNRRSGANVLTF. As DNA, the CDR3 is TGTGCCAGCAGTAACCGGAGGTCTGGGGCCAACGTCCTGACTTTC.

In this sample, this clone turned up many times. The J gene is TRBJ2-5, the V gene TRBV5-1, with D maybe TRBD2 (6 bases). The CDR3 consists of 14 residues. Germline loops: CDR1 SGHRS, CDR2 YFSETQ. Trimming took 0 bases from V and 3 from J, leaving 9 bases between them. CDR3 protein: CASSLGPSEETQYF. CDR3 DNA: TGCGCCAGCAGCTTGGGGCCTAGCGAAGAGACCCAGTACTTC.

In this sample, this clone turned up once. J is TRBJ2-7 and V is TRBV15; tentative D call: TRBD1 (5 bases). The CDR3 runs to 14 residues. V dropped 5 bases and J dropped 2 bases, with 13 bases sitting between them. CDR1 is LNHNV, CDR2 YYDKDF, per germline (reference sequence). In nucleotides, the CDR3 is TGTGCCACCAGCGAAGCAGGGTTAACCTACGAGCAGTACTTC. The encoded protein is CATSEAGLTYEQYF.

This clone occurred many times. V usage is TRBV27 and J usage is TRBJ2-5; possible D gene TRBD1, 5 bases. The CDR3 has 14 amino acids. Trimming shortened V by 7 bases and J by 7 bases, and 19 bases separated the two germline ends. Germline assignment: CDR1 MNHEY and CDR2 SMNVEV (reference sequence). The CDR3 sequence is CASTTRQGGGTQYF. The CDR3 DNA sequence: TGTGCCAGCACCACAAGGCAGGGCGGTGGGACCCAGTACTTC.

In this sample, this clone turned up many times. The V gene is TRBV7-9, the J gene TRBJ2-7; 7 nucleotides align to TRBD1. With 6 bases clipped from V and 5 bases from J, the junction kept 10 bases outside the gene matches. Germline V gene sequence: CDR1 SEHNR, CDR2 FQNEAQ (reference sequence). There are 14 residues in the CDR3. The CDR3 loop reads CASRPSGTANEQYF. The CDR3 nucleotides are TGTGCCAGCAGGCCCTCCGGGACAGCCAACGAGCAGTACTTC.

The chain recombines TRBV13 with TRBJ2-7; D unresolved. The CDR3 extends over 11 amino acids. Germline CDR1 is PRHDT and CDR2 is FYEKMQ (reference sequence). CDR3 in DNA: TGTGAAGCAACGTGCTCCTACGAGCAGTACTTC. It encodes CEATCSYEQYF.

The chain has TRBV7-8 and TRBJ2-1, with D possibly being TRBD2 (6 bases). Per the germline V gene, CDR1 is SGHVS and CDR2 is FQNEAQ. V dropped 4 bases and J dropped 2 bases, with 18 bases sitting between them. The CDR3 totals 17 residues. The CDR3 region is CASSSYRGPGAYNEQFF. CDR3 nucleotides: TGTGCCAGCAGCTCCTACCGGGGACCGGGAGCCTACAATGAGCAGTTCTTC.

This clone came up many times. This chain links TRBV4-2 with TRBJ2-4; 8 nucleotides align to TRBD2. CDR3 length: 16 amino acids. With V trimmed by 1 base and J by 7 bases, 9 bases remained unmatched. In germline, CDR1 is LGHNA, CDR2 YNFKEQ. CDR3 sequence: CASSQVEGGRRNIQYF. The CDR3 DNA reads TGTGCCAGCAGCCAAGTGGAGGGCGGGAGGAGGAACATTCAGTACTTC.

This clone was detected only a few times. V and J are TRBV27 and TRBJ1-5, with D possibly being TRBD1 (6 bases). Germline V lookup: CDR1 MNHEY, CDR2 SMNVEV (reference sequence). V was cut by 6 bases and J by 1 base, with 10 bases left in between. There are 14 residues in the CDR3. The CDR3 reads CASRGARSNQPQHF. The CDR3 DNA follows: TGTGCCAGCAGGGGGGCGCGGAGCAATCAGCCCCAGCATTTT.

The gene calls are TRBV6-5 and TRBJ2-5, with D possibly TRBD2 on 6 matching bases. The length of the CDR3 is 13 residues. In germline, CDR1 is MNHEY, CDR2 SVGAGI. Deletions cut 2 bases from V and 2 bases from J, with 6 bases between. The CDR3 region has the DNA TGTGCCAGCAGTTACCGGGGGCAAGAGACCCAGTACTTC. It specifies CASSYRGQETQYF.

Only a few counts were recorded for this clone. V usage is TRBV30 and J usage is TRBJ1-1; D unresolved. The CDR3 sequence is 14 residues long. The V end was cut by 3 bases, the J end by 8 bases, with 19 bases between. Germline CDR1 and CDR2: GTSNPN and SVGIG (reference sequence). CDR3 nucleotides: TGTGCCTGGAGACCCTCTGGCCAGAAACCCGAAGCTTTCTTT. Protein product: CAWRPSGQKPEAFF.

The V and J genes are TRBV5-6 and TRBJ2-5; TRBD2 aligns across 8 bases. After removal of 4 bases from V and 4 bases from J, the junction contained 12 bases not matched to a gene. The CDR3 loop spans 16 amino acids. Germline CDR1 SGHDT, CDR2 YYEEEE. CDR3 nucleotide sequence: TGTGCCAGCAGCGACGGTTGGGGTCTAGCGGGAGAGACCCAGTACTTC. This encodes CASSDGWGLAGETQYF.

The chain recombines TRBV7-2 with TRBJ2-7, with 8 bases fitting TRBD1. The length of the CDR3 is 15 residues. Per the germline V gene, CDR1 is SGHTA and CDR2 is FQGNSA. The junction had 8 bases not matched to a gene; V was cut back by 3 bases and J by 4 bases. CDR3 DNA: TGTGCCAGCAGCTTGCACCAGGGGGCATCTTACGAGCAGTACTTC. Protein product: CASSLHQGASYEQYF.

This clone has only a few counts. CDR3 region: CASSFGQLTGANVLTF. CDR3 in DNA: TGTGCCAGCAGCTTCGGACAGCTAACTGGGGCCAACGTCCTGACTTTC. This chain links TRBV7-8 with TRBJ2-6; tentatively, D is TRBD1 (6 bases). This CDR3 spans 16 amino acids. Germline V gene lookup returns CDR1 SGHVS and CDR2 FQNEAQ. V shed 3 bases and J shed 2 bases, with 11 bases lying between them.

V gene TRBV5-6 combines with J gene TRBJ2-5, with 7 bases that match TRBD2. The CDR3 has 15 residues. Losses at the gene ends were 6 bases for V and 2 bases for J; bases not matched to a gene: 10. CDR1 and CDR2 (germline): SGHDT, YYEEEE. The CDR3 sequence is CASTQGSGTQETQYF. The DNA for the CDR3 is TGTGCCAGCACCCAAGGGAGCGGGACTCAAGAGACCCAGTACTTC. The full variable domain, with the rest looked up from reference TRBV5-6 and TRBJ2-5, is DAGVTQSPTHLIKTRGQQVTLRCSPKSGHDTVSWYQQALGQGPQFIFQYYEEEERQRGNFPDRFSGHQFPNYSSELNVNALLLGDSALYLCASTQGSGTQETQYFGPGTRLLVL.

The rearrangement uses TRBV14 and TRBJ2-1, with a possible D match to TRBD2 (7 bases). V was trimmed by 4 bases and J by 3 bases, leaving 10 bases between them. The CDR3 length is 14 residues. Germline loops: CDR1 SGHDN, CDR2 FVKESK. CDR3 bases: TGTGCCAGCAGCCGAAGGGGGGGCTACAATGAGCAGTTCTTC. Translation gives CASSRRGGYNEQFF.

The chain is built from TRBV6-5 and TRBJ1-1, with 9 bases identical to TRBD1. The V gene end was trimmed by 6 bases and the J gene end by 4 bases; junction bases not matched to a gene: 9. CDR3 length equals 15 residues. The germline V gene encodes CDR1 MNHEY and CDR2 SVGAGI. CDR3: CASSPGTGRATEAFF. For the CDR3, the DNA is TGTGCCAGCAGCCCGGGGACAGGGAGGGCCACTGAAGCTTTCTTT.

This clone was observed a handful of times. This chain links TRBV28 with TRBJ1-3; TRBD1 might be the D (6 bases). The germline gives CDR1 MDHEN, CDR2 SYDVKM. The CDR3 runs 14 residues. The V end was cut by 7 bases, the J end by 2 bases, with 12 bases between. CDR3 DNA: TGTGCCAGCACCTGGGACAATCCTGGAAACACCATATATTTT. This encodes CASTWDNPGNTIYF.

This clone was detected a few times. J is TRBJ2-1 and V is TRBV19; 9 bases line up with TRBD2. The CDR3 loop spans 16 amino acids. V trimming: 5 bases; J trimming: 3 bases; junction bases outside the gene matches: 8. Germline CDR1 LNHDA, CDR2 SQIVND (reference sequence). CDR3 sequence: CASSRASGDFYNEQFF. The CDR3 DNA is TGTGCCAGTAGTCGAGCTAGCGGGGATTTCTACAATGAGCAGTTCTTC.

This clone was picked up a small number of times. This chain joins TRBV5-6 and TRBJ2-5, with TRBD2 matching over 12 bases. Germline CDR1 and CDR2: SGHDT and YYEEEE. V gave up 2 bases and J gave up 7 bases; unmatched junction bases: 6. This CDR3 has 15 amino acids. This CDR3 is CASSLGLAGLGTQYF. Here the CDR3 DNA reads TGTGCCAGCAGCTTAGGACTAGCGGGATTGGGGACCCAGTACTTC.

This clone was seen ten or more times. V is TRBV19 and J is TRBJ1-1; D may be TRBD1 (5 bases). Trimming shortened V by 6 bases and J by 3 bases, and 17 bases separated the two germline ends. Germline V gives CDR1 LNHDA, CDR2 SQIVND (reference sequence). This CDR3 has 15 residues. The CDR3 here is CASRRTQAEDTEAFF. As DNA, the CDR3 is TGTGCCAGTAGGAGGACACAGGCTGAGGACACTGAAGCTTTCTTT.

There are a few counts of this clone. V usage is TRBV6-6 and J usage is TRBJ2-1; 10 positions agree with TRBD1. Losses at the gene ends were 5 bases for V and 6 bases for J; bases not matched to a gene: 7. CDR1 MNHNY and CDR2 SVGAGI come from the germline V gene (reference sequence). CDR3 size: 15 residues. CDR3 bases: TGTGCCAGCAGTAACCGGGACAGGGGAAGCAATGAGCAGTTCTTC. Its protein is CASSNRDRGSNEQFF.

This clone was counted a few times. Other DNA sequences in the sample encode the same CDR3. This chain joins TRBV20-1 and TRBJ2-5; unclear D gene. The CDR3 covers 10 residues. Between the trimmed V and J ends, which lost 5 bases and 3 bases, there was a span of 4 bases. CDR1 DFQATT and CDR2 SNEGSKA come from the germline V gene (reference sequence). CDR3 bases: TGCAGTGCTCTTAAAGAGACCCAGTACTTC. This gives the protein CSALKETQYF.

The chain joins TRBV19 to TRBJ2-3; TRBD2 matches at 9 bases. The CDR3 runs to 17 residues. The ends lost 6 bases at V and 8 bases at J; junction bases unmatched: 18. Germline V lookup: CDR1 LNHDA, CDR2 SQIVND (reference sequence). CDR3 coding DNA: TGTGCCAGTAGCCCTGAATTAGCGGGAGCCCTGAAGTTTACGCAGTATTTT. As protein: CASSPELAGALKFTQYF.